This TCR beta chain was identified during a study of blood T cells in healthy people across ages. The table lists this clonotype with many counts. Germline V gene data show CDR1 as MNHNY and CDR2 as SVGAGI (reference sequence). The CDR3 sequence is 15 residues long. After removal of 5 bases from V and 2 bases from J, the junction contained 2 bases not matched to a gene. Combining a sample-barcoded 5' primer with a J-beta primer mix, a second PCR ran for 7 to 11 cycles. TCRdb ran MiXCR on the 5' RACE reads and lists one entry per CDR3 protein. Found here are 2 million or so distinct CDR3 sequences, around 50% of them singletons; the top ten hold 2% to 2.5%.

The receptor's source is a woman in her thirties or forties in good health. Sample: blood. This chain links TRBV6-6 with TRBJ2-6; TRBD1 aligns across 8 bases. The CDR3: CASSAQGAGANVLTF. The CDR3, as DNA: TGTGCCAGCAGTGCACAGGGGGCTGGGGCCAACGTCCTGACTTTC.